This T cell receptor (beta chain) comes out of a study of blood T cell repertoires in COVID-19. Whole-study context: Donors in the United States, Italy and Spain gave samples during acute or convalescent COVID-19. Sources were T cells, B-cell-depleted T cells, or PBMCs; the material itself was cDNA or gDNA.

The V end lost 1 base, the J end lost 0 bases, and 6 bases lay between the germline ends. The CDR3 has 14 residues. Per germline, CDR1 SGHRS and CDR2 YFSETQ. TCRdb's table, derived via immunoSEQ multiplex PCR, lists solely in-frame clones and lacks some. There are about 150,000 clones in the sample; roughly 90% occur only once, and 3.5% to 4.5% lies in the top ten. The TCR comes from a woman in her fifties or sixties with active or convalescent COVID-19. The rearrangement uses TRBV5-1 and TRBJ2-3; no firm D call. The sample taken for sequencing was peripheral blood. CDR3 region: CASSLTASTDTQYF. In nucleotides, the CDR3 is TGCGCCAGCAGCTTGACAGCTAGCACAGATACGCAGTATTTT.